This entry lists 13 T cell receptor beta chains sequenced from one sample in a study of CD8+CD57+ T cells in acquired aplastic anemia. Investigators profiled TCR beta VDJ and CDR3 from genomic DNA template. MiXCR, run by TCRdb on the reads, gives a single entry per CDR3 protein. The data hold roughly 64,000 distinct CDR3 sequences, with about 50% observed a single time. The sample comprised sorted CD4+, CD8+, or CD8+CD57+ T cells (not recorded which) from PBMCs. These receptors were obtained from a human donor in good health, serving as a control.

In this sample, this clonotype turned up a few times. The CDR3 DNA reads TGTGCCAGCAGCGTTGAGGGGACTAGCGGGATCGGAGATACGCAGTATTTT. This gives the protein CASSVEGTSGIGDTQYF. The chain recombines TRBV7-6 with TRBJ2-3, with 13 bases lining up with TRBD2. Germline loops: CDR1 SGHVS, CDR2 FNYEAQ. Trimming at V came to 5 bases and at J to 5 bases, leaving 10 bases not matched to a gene. This CDR3 is built from 17 residues.

The CDR3: CASSPGDRRAHEQYF. The CDR3 DNA sequence: TGTGCCAGTAGCCCTGGCGACCGACGGGCCCACGAGCAGTACTTC. The V gene is TRBV19, the J gene TRBJ2-7; D remains ambiguous. This CDR3 spans 15 amino acids. Between the trimmed V and J ends, which lost 6 bases and 5 bases, there was a span of 20 bases. Germline V lookup: CDR1 LNHDA, CDR2 SQIVND (reference sequence). The complete variable domain, with remaining parts taken from reference TRBV19 and TRBJ2-7, reads DGGITQSPKYLFRKEGQNVTLSCEQNLNHDAMYWYRQDPGQGLRLIYYSQIVNDFQKGDIAEGYSVSREKKESFPLTVTSAQKNPTAFYLCASSPGDRRAHEQYFGPGTRLTVT.

CDR3 sequence (DNA): TGTGCCAACAGGATGGGGGTGGACACTGAAGCTTTCTTT. Its protein is CANRMGVDTEAFF. The chain couples TRBV10-3 to TRBJ1-1; the D gene is possibly TRBD1 (5 bases). V was cut by 10 bases and J by 3 bases, with 15 bases left in between. CDR1 and CDR2 from the germline V gene are ENHRY and SYGVKD. The CDR3 covers 13 residues.

The genes are TRBV19 and TRBJ2-5; perhaps TRBD2 as D (5 bases). Germline assignment: CDR1 LNHDA and CDR2 SQIVND (reference sequence). The CDR3 has 13 amino acids. V lost 5 bases to trimming and J lost 4 bases, with 11 bases between them. CDR3 in amino acids: CASSETRLETQYF. As DNA, the CDR3 is TGTGCCAGTAGTGAAACTAGATTAGAGACCCAGTACTTC.

This clonotype was counted many times. This chain links TRBV19 with TRBJ1-5; weak D call: TRBD1 (5 bases). The V gene lost 10 bases and the J gene lost 6 bases, with 19 bases spanning the gap. This CDR3 is 14 amino acids long. The V gene's germline CDR1 is LNHDA and CDR2 SQIVND (reference sequence). The CDR3 loop reads CATTRGGGGQPQHF. The CDR3 DNA follows: TGTGCCACTACCCGGGGGGGAGGCGGTCAGCCCCAGCATTTT. The full variable domain, with the rest looked up from reference TRBV19 and TRBJ1-5, is DGGITQSPKYLFRKEGQNVTLSCEQNLNHDAMYWYRQDPGQGLRLIYYSQIVNDFQKGDIAEGYSVSREKKESFPLTVTSAQKNPTAFYLCATTRGGGGQPQHFGDGTRLSIL.

This clonotype came up many times. V gene TRBV30 combines with J gene TRBJ1-2, with a possible D match to TRBD1 (6 bases). The CDR3 runs 12 residues. Germline CDR1 and CDR2: GTSNPN and SVGIG (reference sequence). Trimming pared 1 base from V and 7 bases from J, leaving 10 bases between. The CDR3 coding sequence is TGTGCCTGGAGTGACCAGGGGTTTGGCTACACCTTC. Its protein product is CAWSDQGFGYTF.

J is TRBJ2-1 and V is TRBV10-3; 7 nucleotides align to TRBD2. V lost 4 bases to trimming and J lost 9 bases; unmatched junction nucleotides: 6. The CDR3 covers 13 residues. Germline V gives CDR1 ENHRY, CDR2 SYGVKD. The CDR3 loop reads CAISATRGVEQFF. The CDR3 DNA reads as TGTGCCATCAGTGCTACTCGGGGGGTTGAGCAGTTCTTC.

This clonotype was seen repeatedly, ten times or more. The V and J genes are TRBV19 and TRBJ1-5, with D possibly matching TRBD1 (5 bases). Germline CDR1 LNHDA, CDR2 SQIVND (reference sequence). The CDR3 has 13 amino acids. V was cut by 7 bases and J by 5 bases, with 12 bases left in between. The CDR3 protein is CASKGNWDQPQHF. CDR3 in DNA: TGTGCCAGTAAGGGGAACTGGGATCAGCCCCAGCATTTT.

The chain recombines TRBV29-1 with TRBJ1-2; TRBD1 agrees at 10 bases. V was clipped by 8 bases and J by 8 bases; unmatched bases: 11. The CDR3 covers 13 residues. Germline lookup yields CDR1 SQVTM and CDR2 ANQGSEA. The CDR3 nucleotides read TGCAGCACTGGGACAGGGGACGTTGGGGGCTACACCTTC. It yields the protein CSTGTGDVGGYTF.

In its sample, this clonotype was seen a few times. The V call is TRBV20-1, the J call TRBJ2-3; 9 bases fit TRBD2. Germline V CDR1 and CDR2: DFQATT, SNEGSKA (reference sequence). The CDR3 runs to 16 residues. With V trimmed by 0 bases and J by 4 bases, 8 bases remained unmatched. CDR3 bases: TGCAGTGCTAGAGATGTGGCTAGCGGGGAAGCAGATACGCAGTATTTT. Translation: CSARDVASGEADTQYF.

This clonotype was found once. The chain uses TRBV29-1 and TRBJ2-3; D might be TRBD1 or TRBD2, each matching 6 bases. CDR1 and CDR2 (germline): SQVTM, ANQGSEA. The CDR3 runs 15 residues. Trimming pared 7 bases from V and 0 bases from J, leaving 17 bases between. The CDR3 is CSALPQGTSTDTQYF. DNA of the CDR3: TGCAGCGCCCTACCGCAGGGGACTAGCACAGATACGCAGTATTTT.

The chain uses TRBV5-5 and TRBJ1-1, with D unresolved. Germline V CDR1 and CDR2: SGHKS, YYEKEE (reference sequence). V lost 4 bases and J lost 0, with 10 bases in between. This CDR3 is 14 amino acids long. This CDR3 reads CASSPLHMNTEAFF. DNA of the CDR3: TGTGCCAGCAGCCCCCTCCATATGAACACTGAAGCTTTCTTT.

The rearrangement uses TRBV29-1 and TRBJ1-1; maybe TRBD1 (6 bases). V lost 1 base, J lost 4 bases, and 10 bases lay in between. The CDR3 has 13 residues. Germline V gene lookup returns CDR1 SQVTM and CDR2 ANQGSEA. The CDR3 reads CSVEAGAITEAFF. CDR3 bases: TGCAGCGTTGAAGCAGGGGCGATCACTGAAGCTTTCTTT.